This TCR beta chain was recorded in a study of blood T cell repertoires in COVID-19. About the research overall: Sources were T cells, B-cell-depleted T cells, or PBMCs; the material itself was cDNA or gDNA.

The length of the CDR3 is 14 residues. Trimming removed 3 bases from V and 7 bases from J, with 13 bases in between. Germline loops: CDR1 LGHNA, CDR2 YNFKEQ. Participants' reported clinical history set cohort assignment. Symptom resolution, clearance, or two negative PCRs marked the recovered donors of Cohort 3. Per the study methods: How many nucleated cells were present was estimated from reference gene primer amplification. Method: immunoSEQ multiplex PCR; TCRdb's copy keeps in-frame clones and lacks some. The DNA gave D and trimming, while V, J and clone size come from that table. The sample has some 270,000 clones, roughly 86% seen once.

This sequence joins TRBV4-2 and TRBJ2-1; tentative D call: TRBD2 (6 bases). This TCR was sampled from a woman aged 55-70 years who had recovered from COVID-19. Sequences were obtained from PBMCs or T cells enriched from blood (not recorded which). As DNA, the CDR3 is TGTGCCAGCAGCCACCCGGGAGAAGCTAATGAGCAGTTCTTC. It is translated as CASSHPGEANEQFF.